The subject of this entry is one T cell receptor beta chain. Its target is not known. Donors sampled were nominally healthy, though unrecorded immune exposures were likely. This CDR3 is 15 amino acids long. V lost 7 bases and J 7 bases, leaving 17 bases between the germline ends. Germline loops: CDR1 LNHDA, CDR2 SQIVND (reference sequence). Vbeta (60) and Jbeta (13) primers were used in the PCR. Here immunoSEQ multiplex PCR was the method, and the copy in TCRdb shows in-frame clones only, minus some. The sample has some 150,000 clones, roughly 75% seen once; the top ten hold about 3.5%. This specimen belongs to a study of cytomegalovirus exposure and HLA in healthy donors. Study findings and constraints: In a later analysis, HLA-associated TCR beta chains were more clonally expanded than equally common others.

Sequences were obtained from PBMCs. The V and J genes are TRBV19 and TRBJ1-6, with D possibly being TRBD1 (5 bases). This sequence was found in a man aged 40-50 years in good health and CMV-seronegative. CDR3 sequence reads: CASNRGRFSNSPLHF. The CDR3 coding sequence is TGTGCCAGTAATCGGGGGAGGTTTTCGAATTCACCCCTCCACTTT.